Listed below are T cell receptor beta chains from one sample, sequenced in a study of blood T cells in healthy people across ages. MiXCR was run by TCRdb on the 5' RACE reads, yielding one entry per CDR3 protein. This table has 1.8 million or so distinct CDR3 sequences, approximately 40% appearing once. Material: blood. The receptors were sampled from a human donor in good health. Each CDR3 is given with its conserved first and last residue.

j_gene | v_gene | CDR3aa
TRBJ2-1 | TRBV5-1 | CASSLGQVSNEQFF
TRBJ2-4 | TRBV19 | CASSEDRWLNIQYF
TRBJ2-7 | TRBV20-1 | CSAGTNRYGQYF
TRBJ2-6 | TRBV5-1 | CASGEGSGANVLTF
TRBJ2-1 | TRBV20-1 | CSANRDLGIYEQFF
TRBJ1-2 | TRBV20-1 | CSASLGQGVADGDTF
TRBJ1-2 | TRBV2 | CASRDMGQGGHGYTF
TRBJ2-3 | TRBV5-1 | CASSSRRGDTQYF
- | TRBV15 | CATSTTGRTNEQYF
TRBJ1-1 | TRBV19 | CASRGDRLNTEAFF
TRBJ2-5 | TRBV7-2 | CASSPVEMETQYF
TRBJ2-1 | TRBV11-2 | CASSFHLEWVEQFF
TRBJ2-5 | TRBV7-2 | CASSFDQEETQYF
TRBJ2-7 | TRBV20-1 | CSTPRRGNYEQYF
TRBJ1-6 | TRBV7-3 | CASSRQGDSPLHF
TRBJ2-3 | TRBV20-1 | CSARSGHNTDTQYF
TRBJ1-6 | TRBV25-1 | CAAGAARNSPLHF
TRBJ2-5 | TRBV20-1 | CSAREGAKTQYF
TRBJ2-3 | TRBV4-2 | CASSQGDRGRLDTQYF
TRBJ1-1 | TRBV4-1 | CASSWGRSVGNTEAFF
TRBJ1-5 | TRBV10-3 | CAISESESNQPQHF
TRBJ2-7 | TRBV7-9 | CASSPPPGRIRSYEQYF
TRBJ1-2 | TRBV9 | CARDDRTNCGYTF
TRBJ1-1 | TRBV12-3/TRBV12-4 | CASSYGRGAFF
TRBJ2-3 | TRBV5-1 | CASRPVIFNPTDTDTQYF
TRBJ2-1 | TRBV12-3/TRBV12-4 | CASSSGSAYNEQFF
TRBJ2-1 | TRBV24-1 | CATSDTTSLLSYSEQFF